One T cell receptor (beta chain) is described in this entry. The antigen is unknown. The CDR3 is made up of 16 amino acids. The germline CDR1 and CDR2 sequences are SGHVS and FQNEAQ. Trimming removed 2 bases from V and 0 bases from J, with 12 bases in between. This specimen belongs to a study of long-term antiretroviral therapy in people with HIV. Sequencing used immunoSEQ v3.0 at survey level. Profiling relied on immunoSEQ multiplex PCR, and the TCRdb table lists in-frame clones only, not all of them. There are about 33,000 clones in the sample; about 80% occur only once, and 7.1% lies in the top ten. General observations from the study: Dating from the mid-2000s to the late 2010s, the blood was possibly obtained under older ART regimens.

Sequenced material: unsorted PBMCs, taken 2 years after starting antiretroviral therapy. This sequence was found in a woman aged 45-65 years with HIV. The J gene is TRBJ2-3, the V gene TRBV7-8; D remains ambiguous. CDR3 sequence: CASSLSPGPSTDTQYF. For the CDR3, the DNA is TGTGCCAGCAGCTTATCCCCAGGACCTAGCACAGATACGCAGTATTTT.